The subject of this entry is one TCR beta chain. CDR3 length equals 13 residues. This sample was taken from a study of blood T cell repertoires in COVID-19. Assay: immunoSEQ multiplex PCR; the TCRdb copy retains only in-frame clones and omits some. The sample records under 250,000 clones, roughly nine tenths being singletons. Sequencing was carried out using peripheral blood. This chain connects TRBV21-1 to TRBJ2-2; the table's D gene call, TRBD2, was not cross checked with the DNA. TRBV21-1 is a pseudogene segment. This TCR was recovered from a middle-aged man with acute or convalescent COVID-19. The CDR3 DNA reads as TGTGCCAGCAGCACCCTACGCACCGGGGAGCTGTTTTTT. It codes for CASSTLRTGELFF.